Sequencing of this T cell receptor (beta chain) was carried out in a study of cytomegalovirus exposure and HLA in healthy donors. A remark on this clone: What it binds is unknown.

60 Vbeta and 13 Jbeta primers were used in PCR. Profiling relied on immunoSEQ multiplex PCR, and the TCRdb table lists in-frame clones only, not all of them. The sample contains roughly 250,000 clones, 84% of which appear only once. CDR3 size: 15 residues. CDR1 is MDHEN and CDR2 is SYDVKM in the germline V gene. V shed 3 bases, J shed 5 bases, and the junction held 4 bases outside the gene matches. Findings of the study overall: The listing of roughly 160 TCR beta chains classed them as cytomegalovirus-associated.

This sequence originates from a woman aged 40 to 49 in good health and CMV-seropositive. Material: PBMCs. The gene calls are TRBV28 and TRBJ1-4; 9 bases are a match to TRBD1. For the CDR3, the DNA is TGTGCCAGCAGTTTCCAGGGGACAGGGAATGAAAAACTGTTTTTT. This encodes CASSFQGTGNEKLFF.